This T cell receptor beta chain came from a study of OX40 agonist ivuxolimab in advanced cancers. On the study more broadly: An anti-OX40 (CD134) antibody with agonistic activity, ivuxolimab, was administered to patients. Of mixed ages from about 23 to 85 and averaging about 56 years, the group was about 86% male.

This CDR3 region has 14 residues. The germline V gene has CDR1 MNHEY and CDR2 SVGAGI. The V end was cut by 0 bases, the J end by 5 bases, with 10 bases between. Exclusion of a patient followed from autoimmune disease history or systemic immunosuppression. The protocol was immunoSEQ multiplex PCR, while the TCRdb copy is restricted to in-frame clones and leaves out a portion. Among about 36,000 clones listed, around 73% were seen once. Study observations and caveats: Blood T cells, both CD4+ and CD8+, expanded clonally by week 6 at 0.1 to 3.0 mg/kg.

As to this clone: Its antigen is not identified.

The chain is built from TRBV6-5 and TRBJ1-1; D not resolved. The sequence was collected from an adult with an advanced solid tumor such as melanoma, head and neck, liver or kidney cancer. Sequencing used CD4+ or CD8+ T cells sorted from blood, obtained in a trial of the OX40 agonist ivuxolimab. CDR3 coding DNA: TGTGCCAGCAGTTACTCGAATCGGTGGACTGAAGCTTTCTTT. It codes for CASSYSNRWTEAFF.